One sample yielded the 6 T cell receptor beta chains listed below, sequenced in a study of blood T cell repertoires in COVID-19. TCRdb's copy holds only in-frame clones and misses some; the assay was immunoSEQ multiplex PCR. The sample holds tens of thousands of clones, roughly 88% seen once. Sequenced: peripheral blood. The receptors shown here come from a man between 65 and 80 years old with acute or convalescent COVID-19.

This chain links TRBV15 with TRBJ2-5; D possibly corresponds to TRBD2 (6 bases). Trimming shortened V by 0 bases and J by 6 bases, and 17 bases separated the two germline ends. The germline CDR1 and CDR2 sequences are LNHNV and YYDKDF (reference sequence). This CDR3 has 16 residues. The CDR3 protein is CATSRDRGGAGKTQYF. DNA of the CDR3: TGTGCCACCAGCAGAGATCGCGGAGGGGCCGGGAAGACCCAGTACTTC.

This chain connects TRBV5-4 to TRBJ2-2; 8 nucleotides match TRBD2. Germline loops: CDR1 SGHNT, CDR2 YYREEE (reference sequence). J lost 4 bases, V lost 4 bases, and 12 bases had no gene match. The length of the CDR3 is 17 residues. CDR3 sequence: CASSVGGAGTSTGELFF. CDR3 DNA sequence: TGTGCCAGCAGCGTGGGTGGGGCCGGGACTAGCACCGGGGAGCTGTTTTTT.

The J gene is TRBJ1-1, the V gene TRBV27; D is unclear. From germline, CDR1 is MNHEY and CDR2 SMNVEV (reference sequence). Trimming stripped 9 bases from V and 2 bases from J, with 13 bases between. This CDR3 is 13 amino acids long. CDR3 protein: CASYGLGNTEAFF. CDR3 in DNA: TGTGCCAGTTATGGACTAGGCAACACTGAAGCTTTCTTT.

This clone has only one observation. The chain carries TRBV30 and TRBJ2-3, with TRBD2 matching 7 bases. This CDR3 has 14 residues. CDR1 and CDR2 (germline): GTSNPN, SVGIG (reference sequence). V shed 4 bases and J 2 bases; nucleotides not matched to a gene: 6. The CDR3 spells CAWTAGLLTDTQYF. For the CDR3, the DNA is TGTGCCTGGACGGCGGGACTACTCACAGATACGCAGTATTTT.

This chain connects TRBV28 to TRBJ1-6; D possibly corresponds to TRBD1 (6 bases). Germline V gives CDR1 MDHEN, CDR2 SYDVKM. Trimming took 7 bases from V and 14 from J, leaving 15 bases between them. The CDR3 spans 12 residues. The CDR3 region is CASTTGRSALHF. Here the CDR3 DNA reads TGTGCCAGCACCACAGGGCGTTCGGCCCTCCACTTT.

This sequence joins TRBV29-1 and TRBJ2-7; 8 bases are shared with TRBD2. Germline loops: CDR1 SQVTM, CDR2 ANQGSEA. Trimming removed 1 base from V and 6 bases from J; junction bases left unmatched: 8. The CDR3 contains 14 residues. CDR3 amino acids: CSVEGAAGEGEQYF. The CDR3 DNA reads TGCAGCGTTGAAGGTGCAGCGGGAGAGGGCGAGCAGTACTTC.